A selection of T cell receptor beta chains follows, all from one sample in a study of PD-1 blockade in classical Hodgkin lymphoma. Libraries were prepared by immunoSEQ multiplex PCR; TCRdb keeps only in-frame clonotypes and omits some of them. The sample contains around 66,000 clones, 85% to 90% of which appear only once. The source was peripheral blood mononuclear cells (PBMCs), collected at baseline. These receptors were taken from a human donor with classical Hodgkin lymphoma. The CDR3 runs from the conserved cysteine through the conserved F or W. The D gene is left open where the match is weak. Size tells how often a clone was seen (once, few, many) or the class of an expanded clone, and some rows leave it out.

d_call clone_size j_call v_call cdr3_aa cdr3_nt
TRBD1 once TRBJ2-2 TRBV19 CATVTTGGNTGELFF TGTGCCACCGTAACAACAGGGGGGAACACCGGGGAGCTGTTTTTT
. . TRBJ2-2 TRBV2 CASSKPRLVANTGELFF TGTGCCAGCAGTAAACCTCGCTTGGTCGCGAACACCGGGGAGCTGTTTTTT
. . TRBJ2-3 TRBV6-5 CASSTKREGVDTQYF TGTGCCAGCAGTACCAAGAGAGAGGGAGTAGATACGCAGTATTTT
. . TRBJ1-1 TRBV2 CASSRAVEAFF TGTGCCAGCAGTCGGGCCGTTGAAGCTTTCTTT
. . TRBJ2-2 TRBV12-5 CASGLVLLGVHTGELFF TGTGCTAGTGGTTTGGTACTTTTAGGGGTGCACACCGGGGAGCTGTTTTTT
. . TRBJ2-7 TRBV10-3 CATQYDQNYEQYF TGTGCCACCCAATATGACCAGAACTACGAGCAGTACTTC
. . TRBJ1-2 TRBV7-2 CASSSSTGANYGYTF TGTGCCAGCAGCTCCTCGACAGGAGCTAACTATGGCTACACCTTC
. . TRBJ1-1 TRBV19 CASSIGKVNTEAFF TGTGCCAGTAGTATAGGGAAGGTGAACACTGAAGCTTTCTTT
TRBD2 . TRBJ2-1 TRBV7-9 CATKQSGGANEQFF TGTGCCACGAAACAGAGCGGGGGGGCCAATGAGCAGTTCTTC
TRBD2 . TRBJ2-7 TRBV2 CATSVAAGGYEQYF TGTGCCACCTCGGTGGCTGCGGGAGGCTACGAGCAGTACTTC
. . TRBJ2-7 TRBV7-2 CASSLDRGLEQYF TGTGCCAGCAGCTTAGATAGGGGTCTGGAGCAGTACTTC
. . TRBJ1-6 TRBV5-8 CASSLRDGDSPLHF TGTGCCAGCAGCTTACGGGACGGAGATTCACCCCTCCACTTT
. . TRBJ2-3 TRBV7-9 CASSRGTSTDTQYF TGTGCCAGCAGCCGGGGGACTAGCACAGATACGCAGTATTTT
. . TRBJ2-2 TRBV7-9 CASSPKGPNTGELFF TGTGCCAGCAGTCCCAAGGGGCCCAACACCGGGGAGCTGTTTTTT
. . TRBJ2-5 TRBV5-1 CASSLGQTQETQYF TGCGCCAGCAGCTTGGGGCAGACCCAAGAGACCCAGTACTTC
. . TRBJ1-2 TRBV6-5 CASSPWVAQGDGYTF TGTGCCAGCAGCCCCTGGGTGGCCCAAGGGGATGGCTACACCTTC
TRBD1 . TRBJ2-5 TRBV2 CASNRGETQYF TGTGCCAGCAACAGGGGGGAGACCCAGTACTTC
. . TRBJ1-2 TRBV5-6 CASSLRGVRGNYGYTF TGTGCCAGCAGCTTGAGGGGCGTCAGGGGTAACTATGGCTACACCTTC
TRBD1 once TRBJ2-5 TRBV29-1 CSVPGGAETQYF TGCAGCGTCCCAGGGGGCGCGGAGACCCAGTACTTC
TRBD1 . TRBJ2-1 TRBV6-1 CACNRDSYNEQFF TGTGCCTGCAACCGGGACAGCTACAATGAGCAGTTCTTC
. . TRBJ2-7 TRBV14 CASSQAYYEQYF TGTGCCAGCAGCCAGGCCTACTACGAGCAGTACTTC
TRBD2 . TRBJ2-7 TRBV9 CASSPLGSGGPYEQYF TGTGCCAGCAGCCCCCTAGGTAGCGGGGGGCCCTACGAGCAGTACTTC
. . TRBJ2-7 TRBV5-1 CASSSDFHEQYF TGCGCCAGCAGCTCGGACTTTCACGAGCAGTACTTC
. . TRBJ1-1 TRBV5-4 CASSSRLRDLNTEAFF TGTGCCAGCAGCTCACGCCTCAGGGACCTGAACACTGAAGCTTTCTTT
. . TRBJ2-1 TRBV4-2 CASSHLGGMNEQFF TGTGCCAGCAGCCACCTAGGAGGGATGAATGAGCAGTTCTTC
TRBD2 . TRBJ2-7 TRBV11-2 CASSHGTSLYEQYF TGTGCCAGCAGCCACGGGACTAGTCTCTACGAGCAGTACTTC
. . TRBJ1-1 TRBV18 CASSPFDSVNTEAFF TGTGCCAGCTCTCCCTTCGACAGCGTGAACACTGAAGCTTTCTTT
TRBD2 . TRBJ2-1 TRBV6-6 CASSQIAGGGYNEQFF TGTGCCAGCAGCCAGATAGCGGGGGGAGGGTACAATGAGCAGTTCTTC
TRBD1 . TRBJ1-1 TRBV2 CASTPGQGLYAEAFF TGTGCCAGCACCCCCGGACAGGGATTGTACGCTGAAGCTTTCTTT
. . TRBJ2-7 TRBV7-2 CASSPRDGGPPYEQYF TGTGCCAGCAGCCCCCGGGACGGGGGGCCACCCTACGAGCAGTACTTC
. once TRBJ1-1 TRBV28 CASSYGMNTEAFF TGTGCCAGCAGTTACGGCATGAACACTGAAGCTTTCTTT
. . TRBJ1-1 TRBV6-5 CASGDTEAFF TGTGCCAGCGGCGACACTGAAGCTTTCTTT
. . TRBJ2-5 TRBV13 CASSLSRQETQYF TGTGCCAGCAGCTTATCTAGACAAGAGACCCAGTACTTC
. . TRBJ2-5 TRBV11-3 CASSPGGQQETQYF TGTGCCAGCAGCCCCGGGGGACAACAAGAGACCCAGTACTTC
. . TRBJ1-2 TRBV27 CASSADPFYGYTF TGTGCCAGCAGTGCCGACCCATTCTATGGCTACACCTTC
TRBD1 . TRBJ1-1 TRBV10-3 CASEDRGLNTEAFF TGTGCCTCCGAAGACAGGGGATTGAACACTGAAGCTTTCTTT
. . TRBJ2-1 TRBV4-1 CASSQDHVVSGRDNEQFF TGCGCCAGCAGCCAAGATCACGTGGTAAGCGGTCGGGACAATGAGCAGTTCTTC
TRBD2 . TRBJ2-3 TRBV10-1 CASSPGASGGPLDTQYF TGCGCCAGCAGCCCTGGGGCTAGCGGGGGGCCCCTTGATACGCAGTATTTT
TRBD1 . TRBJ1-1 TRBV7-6 CASSLVDNRGTTEAFF TGTGCCAGCAGCTTAGTTGACAACAGGGGTACCACTGAAGCTTTCTTT
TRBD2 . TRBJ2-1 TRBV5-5 CASSLWLAGGPDEQFF TGTGCCAGCAGCTTGTGGCTAGCGGGGGGGCCCGATGAGCAGTTCTTC
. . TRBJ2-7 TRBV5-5 CASSLWDSGSYEQYF TGTGCCAGCAGCTTGTGGGACTCCGGCTCCTACGAGCAGTACTTC